Presented here are 20 T cell receptor beta chains from one specimen sequenced in a study of blood T cells in healthy people across ages. PCR was performed a second time for about 6 to 11 cycles using a sample-barcoded 5' primer and a J-beta primer mix. TCRdb analysed the 5' RACE reads with MiXCR anew, one entry per CDR3 protein. The sample carries about 720,000 distinct CDR3 sequences, 20% to 25% recorded once. Source material: blood. These receptor sequences come from a man in his 70s in good health.

The chain recombines TRBV10-3 with TRBJ1-5, with D unresolved. V lost 5 bases to trimming and J lost 1 base, with 15 bases between them. The CDR3 covers 16 residues. Germline V gene data show CDR1 as ENHRY and CDR2 as SYGVKD. CDR3 protein: CAISPGIPSSNQPQHF. CDR3 nucleotide sequence: TGTGCCATCAGTCCCGGGATCCCCTCGAGCAATCAGCCCCAGCATTTT.

This sequence joins TRBV15 and TRBJ2-5, with 9 bases aligning to TRBD1. After removal of 5 bases from V and 2 bases from J, the junction contained 9 bases not matched to a gene. Germline V lookup: CDR1 LNHNV, CDR2 YYDKDF (reference sequence). CDR3 length: 16 amino acids. DNA for the CDR3: TGTGCCACCAGCCCCCCGGGACAGGGATATCAAGAGACCCAGTACTTC. Encoded protein: CATSPPGQGYQETQYF.

CDR3 sequence reads: CASSLTDNSPLHF. The CDR3 DNA is TGCGCCAGCAGCCTCACCGATAATTCACCCCTCCACTTT. The chain is built from TRBV5-1 and TRBJ1-6; D is undetermined. The CDR3 is 13 amino acids. Deletions cut 4 bases from V and 5 bases from J, with 7 bases between. Looked up from germline, CDR1 is SGHRS and CDR2 is YFSETQ.

V and J are TRBV5-4 and TRBJ2-3, with 7 bases identical to TRBD2. The CDR3 has 16 amino acids. V was clipped by 0 bases and J by 5 bases; unmatched bases: 9. Germline V CDR1 and CDR2: SGHNT, YYREEE (reference sequence). Written as DNA, the CDR3 is TGTGCCAGCAGCTTGGTGGGCGGGAGAGGAGGAGATACGCAGTATTTT. Protein: CASSLVGGRGGDTQYF.

This clonotype was recorded a few times. This chain joins TRBV9 and TRBJ2-3; no firm D call. CDR1 and CDR2 from the germline V gene are SGDLS and YYNGEE. V gave up 0 bases and J gave up 7 bases, with 15 bases separating them. The CDR3 extends over 15 amino acids. CDR3 nucleotides: TGTGCCAGCAGCGTAGGCGGAGACTTGGGATATACGCAGTATTTT. It specifies CASSVGGDLGYTQYF.

The chain links TRBV3-1 to TRBJ1-1; D might be TRBD1 (5 bases). V lost 3 bases, J lost 1 base, and 12 bases lay in between. CDR3 length: 15 amino acids. Germline-derived CDR1 and CDR2 are LGHDT and YNNKEL (reference sequence). The CDR3 region has the DNA TGTGCCAGCAGCCATCCGACAGCCGCGAACACTGAAGCTTTCTTT. Translating it yields CASSHPTAANTEAFF.

This clonotype was observed a few times. The chain recombines TRBV7-9 with TRBJ2-1; weak D call: TRBD1 (6 bases). V was trimmed by 2 bases and J by 5 bases, leaving 10 bases between them. CDR1 SEHNR and CDR2 FQNEAQ come from the germline V gene (reference sequence). This CDR3 is built from 14 residues. Written as DNA, the CDR3 is TGTGCCAGCAGCTTAACAGGGCACGACAATGAGCAGTTCTTC. This translates into CASSLTGHDNEQFF.

This chain uses TRBV20-1 with TRBJ1-1, with 7 bases identical to TRBD1. Per germline, CDR1 DFQATT and CDR2 SNEGSKA (reference sequence). Trimming removed 7 bases from V and 4 bases from J; junction bases left unmatched: 18. The CDR3 has 16 residues. The CDR3 here is CSVRDRGGGPSTEAFF. DNA for the CDR3: TGCAGTGTTAGGGATAGGGGAGGGGGCCCCAGCACTGAAGCTTTCTTT.

A remark on this clonotype: Compared with germline, one end of the junction differs, possibly owing to a read error. The CDR3 is CSVEGTGFGNEQFF. CDR3 in DNA: TGCAGCGTGGAAGGGACAGGGTTTGGAAATGAGCAGTTCTTC. V gene TRBV29-1 combines with J gene TRBJ2-7; 9 bases map to TRBD1. TRBJ2-1 explains the end of the DNA better; the J call may be wrong. The germline V gene encodes CDR1 SQVTM and CDR2 ANQGSEA. The CDR3 runs 14 residues.

The chain couples TRBV5-1 to TRBJ1-1, with 9 bases fitting TRBD1. V was clipped by 4 bases and J by 5 bases; unmatched bases: 9. The germline V gene has CDR1 SGHRS and CDR2 YFSETQ. The CDR3 covers 15 residues. CDR3 nucleotides: TGCGCCAGCAGCCACGGGGGACAGGGAGGTACTGAAGCTTTCTTT. It specifies CASSHGGQGGTEAFF.

In its sample, this clonotype was seen many times. The chain uses TRBV28 and TRBJ2-7; the D call may be TRBD1 or TRBD2 (5 bases each). V lost 1 base to trimming and J lost 9 bases, with 10 bases between them. The CDR3 covers 12 residues. Germline values: CDR1 MDHEN, CDR2 SYDVKM. The CDR3 here is CASSLYGATQYF. The CDR3 nucleotides are TGTGCCAGCAGTTTATACGGGGCGACGCAGTACTTC.

The genes are TRBV7-3 and TRBJ2-5, with 7 bases identical to TRBD1. The germline V gene has CDR1 SGHTA and CDR2 FQGTGA. The V gene end was trimmed by 1 base and the J gene end by 2 bases; junction bases not matched to a gene: 4. The CDR3 is 15 amino acids. This chain's CDR3 is CASSLKRGQQETQYF. The CDR3 DNA follows: TGTGCCAGCAGCTTAAAGAGGGGACAGCAAGAGACCCAGTACTTC. The variable domain in full, completed from reference TRBV7-3 and TRBJ2-5, reads GAGVSQTPSNKVTEKGKYVELRCDPISGHTALYWYRQSLGQGPEFLIYFQGTGAADDSGLPNDRFFAVRPEGSVSTLKIQRTERGDSAVYLCASSLKRGQQETQYFGPGTRLLVL.

This clonotype was found many times. The V gene is TRBV7-8, the J gene TRBJ1-2; D unclear. CDR3 length: 14 residues. Trimming shortened V by 0 bases and J by 8 bases, and 13 bases separated the two germline ends. CDR1 is SGHVS and CDR2 is FQNEAQ in the germline V gene. The DNA of the CDR3 is TGTGCCAGCAGCTTAGCAGGCTGGGAAGGGGGCTACACCTTC. Encoded protein: CASSLAGWEGGYTF.

V is TRBV6-6 and J is TRBJ2-1; 11 bases fit TRBD2. Germline CDR1 is MNHNY and CDR2 is SVGAGI (reference sequence). The V gene end was trimmed by 6 bases and the J gene end by 6 bases; junction bases not matched to a gene: 10. The CDR3 totals 16 residues. The CDR3 is CASRPTSGGLPNEQFF. CDR3 coding DNA: TGTGCCAGCAGGCCTACTAGCGGGGGCCTCCCCAATGAGCAGTTCTTC.

The chain is built from TRBV27 and TRBJ1-4, with no clear D. The V end lost 4 bases, the J end lost 0 bases, and 9 bases lay between the germline ends. The CDR3 covers 15 residues. Looked up from germline, CDR1 is MNHEY and CDR2 is SMNVEV (reference sequence). The CDR3 protein is CASSSRSATNEKLFF. The DNA of the CDR3 is TGTGCCAGCAGTTCCAGGAGTGCAACTAATGAAAAACTGTTTTTT.

The sample holds a few counts of this clonotype. The chain has TRBV5-1 and TRBJ2-1, with D perhaps TRBD1 (6 bases). V lost 0 bases, J lost 8 bases, and 12 bases lay in between. The CDR3 spans 14 residues. Germline V gives CDR1 SGHRS, CDR2 YFSETQ. DNA of the CDR3: TGCGCCAGCAGCTTGGATGCCAGGGGAGATGAGCAGTTCTTC. It yields the protein CASSLDARGDEQFF.

The chain uses TRBV25-1 and TRBJ2-1; the match to TRBD1 covers 11 bases. Per germline, CDR1 MGHDK and CDR2 SYGVNS. There are 14 residues in the CDR3. Trimming at V came to 6 bases and at J to 8 bases, leaving 6 bases not matched to a gene. CDR3 nucleotides: TGTGCCAGCAGGGGGACAGGGGGAGGAGATGAGCAGTTCTTC. The encoded protein is CASRGTGGGDEQFF.

In its sample, this clonotype was seen a few times. The V and J genes are TRBV2 and TRBJ2-1; D perhaps matches TRBD2 (5 bases). The germline CDR1 and CDR2 sequences are SNHLY and FYNNEI. The CDR3 extends over 15 amino acids. V was shortened by 5 bases and J by 5 bases, with 16 bases between the two germline ends. The CDR3 here is CASSSHRTGNNEQFF. The CDR3 DNA sequence: TGTGCCAGCAGTTCCCATAGGACGGGGAACAATGAGCAGTTCTTC.

The chain is built from TRBV4-2 and TRBJ2-1; the D gene is possibly TRBD1 (6 bases). Trimming took 1 base from V and 0 from J, leaving 13 bases between them. Germline V lookup: CDR1 LGHNA, CDR2 YNFKEQ. The CDR3 runs to 17 residues. CDR3 bases: TGTGCCAGCAGCCAAGCCCTTCAACAGGGCTCCTACAATGAGCAGTTCTTC. Translating gives CASSQALQQGSYNEQFF.

This clonotype was found a few times. The rearrangement links TRBV5-6 to TRBJ2-3; TRBD1 is a possible D gene (6 bases). Germline assignment: CDR1 SGHDT and CDR2 YYEEEE. This CDR3 contains 15 residues. Deletions cut 0 bases from V and 1 base from J, with 9 bases between. The CDR3 coding sequence is TGTGCCAGCAGCTTGGTGGACAGACGCACAGATACGCAGTATTTT. Its translation: CASSLVDRRTDTQYF.